Included here is one T cell receptor (beta chain) sequence, with context. The junction had 4 bases not matched to a gene; V was cut back by 3 bases and J by 0 bases. CDR1 SNHLY and CDR2 FYNNEI come from the germline V gene. The CDR3 runs to 16 residues. The sample belongs to a study of blood T cell repertoires in COVID-19. The wider study: There were acute and convalescent COVID-19 samples, and they came from the United States, Italy and Spain.

As processed by the authors: Scientists estimated how many nucleated cells there were by amplifying reference gene primers. Produced via immunoSEQ multiplex PCR; TCRdb's table is partial and in-frame only. For V, J and clone size, that table is used; D and trimming come from the DNA. Seen here are 150,000 to 180,000 clones, around 84% observed once, and the top ten hold more than 5.5%. Living in 20 to 30 US areas, the participants were between roughly 18 and 95 years of age. Categorization into cohorts depended on clinical history that participants reported. The receptor was derived from a man between 45 and 60 years old who had recovered from COVID-19. Sequenced material: PBMCs or T cells enriched from blood (not recorded which). The J gene is TRBJ1-5, the V gene TRBV2, with TRBD1 matching 8 bases. For the CDR3, the DNA is TGTGCCAGCAGTGATTCCCAGGGGGCTAGCAATCAGCCCCAGCATTTT. Amino acids: CASSDSQGASNQPQHF.